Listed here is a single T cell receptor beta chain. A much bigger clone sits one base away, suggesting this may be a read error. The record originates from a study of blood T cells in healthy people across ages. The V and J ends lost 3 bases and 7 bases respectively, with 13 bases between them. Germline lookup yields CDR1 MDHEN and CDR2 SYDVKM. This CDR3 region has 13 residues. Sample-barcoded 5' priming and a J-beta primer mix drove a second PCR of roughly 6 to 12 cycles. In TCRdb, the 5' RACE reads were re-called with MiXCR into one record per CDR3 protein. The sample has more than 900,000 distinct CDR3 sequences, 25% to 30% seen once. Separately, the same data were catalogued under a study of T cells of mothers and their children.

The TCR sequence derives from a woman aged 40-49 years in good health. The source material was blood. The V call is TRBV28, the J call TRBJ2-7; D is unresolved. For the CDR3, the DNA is TGTGCCAGCAGTTTCCCTGAGTACAATGAGCAGTACTTC. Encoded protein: CASSFPEYNEQYF.